This paragraph reports one T cell receptor (beta chain). A read error may account for a junction end that differs from germline. Specimens obtained from alopecia areata patients comprised lesional scalp punch biopsies and peripheral blood. PBMCs were stained for CD3, CD4 and CD8, and CD4+ and CD8+ T cells were sorted. The sample originates from a study of CD8+ T cells in alopecia areata. Study-level background: Patients received oral tofacitinib, 5 to 10 mg twice daily, for moderate-to-severe alopecia areata. Tofacitinib continued for 6 to 18 months and was then withheld for 6 months.

Per the germline V gene, CDR1 is SGHAT and CDR2 is FQNNGV. There are 15 residues in the CDR3. Sequencing templates came from extracted RNA that was reverse transcribed into cDNA. Data came from immunoSEQ multiplex PCR; TCRdb stores just in-frame clones and leaves some out. The repertoire has 150,000 to 200,000 clones, about 67% of them found once; the top ten carry 10% to 12%. The chain employs TRBV11-2 and TRBJ1-1; the D gene is possibly TRBD1 (6 bases). The source was CD8+ T cells sorted from blood, collected at week 0. This clonotype was sampled from a human donor with alopecia areata. The CDR3 DNA reads as TGTGCCAGCAGCTTAGATAGGGGGGGCCGCACTGGAGCTTTCTTT. It codes for CASSLDRGGRTGAFF.